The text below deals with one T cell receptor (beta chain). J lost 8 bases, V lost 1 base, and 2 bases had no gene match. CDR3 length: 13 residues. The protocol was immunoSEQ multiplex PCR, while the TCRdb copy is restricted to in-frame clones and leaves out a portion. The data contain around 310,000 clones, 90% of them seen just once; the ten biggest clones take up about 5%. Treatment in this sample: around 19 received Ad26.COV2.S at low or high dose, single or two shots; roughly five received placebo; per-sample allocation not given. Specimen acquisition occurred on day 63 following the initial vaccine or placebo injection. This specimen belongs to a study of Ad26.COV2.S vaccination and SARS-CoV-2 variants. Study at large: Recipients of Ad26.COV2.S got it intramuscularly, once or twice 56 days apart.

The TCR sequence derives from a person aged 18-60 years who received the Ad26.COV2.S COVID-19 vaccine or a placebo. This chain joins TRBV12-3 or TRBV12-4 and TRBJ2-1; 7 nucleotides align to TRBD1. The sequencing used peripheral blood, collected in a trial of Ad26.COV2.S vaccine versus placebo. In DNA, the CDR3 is TGTGCCAGCAGTTTAGGACAGGGAGATGAGCAGTTCTTC. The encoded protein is CASSLGQGDEQFF.